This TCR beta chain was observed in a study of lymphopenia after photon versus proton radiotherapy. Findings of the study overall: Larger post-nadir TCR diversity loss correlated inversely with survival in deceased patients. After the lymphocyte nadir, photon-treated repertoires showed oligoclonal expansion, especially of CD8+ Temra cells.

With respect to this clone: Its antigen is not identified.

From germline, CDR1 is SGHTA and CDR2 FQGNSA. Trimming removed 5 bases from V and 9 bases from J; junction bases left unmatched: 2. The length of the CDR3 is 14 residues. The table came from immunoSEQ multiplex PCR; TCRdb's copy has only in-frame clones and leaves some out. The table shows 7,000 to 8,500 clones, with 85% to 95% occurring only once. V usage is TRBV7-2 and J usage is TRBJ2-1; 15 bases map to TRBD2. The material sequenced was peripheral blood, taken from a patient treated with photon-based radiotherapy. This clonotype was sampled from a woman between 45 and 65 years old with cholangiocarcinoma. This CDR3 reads CASSRTSGGGEQFF. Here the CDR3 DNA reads TGTGCCAGCAGCCGGACTAGCGGGGGGGGTGAGCAGTTCTTC.